The 2 T cell receptor beta chains listed next were all sequenced from one sample in a study of HIV-infected patients and healthy controls. TCRdb fed the 5' RACE reads into MiXCR, producing one record per CDR3 protein. Here the sample spans 50,000 to 80,000 distinct CDR3 sequences, roughly a fifth being singletons. Input material: CD4+ T cells from blood. The receptors originated from a human donor in good health.

The sample holds many counts of this clonotype. As DNA, the CDR3 is TGTGCCACCAGTGATCCTAGCGGGAGGGGCACAGATACGCAGTATTTT. It translates to CATSDPSGRGTDTQYF. The chain recombines TRBV24-1 with TRBJ2-3; 12 bases line up with TRBD2. Germline V CDR1 and CDR2: KGHDR, SFDVKD. V lost 3 bases, J lost 1 base, and 1 base stayed unmatched. The CDR3 has 16 amino acids.

At least ten counts were recorded for this clonotype. The gene calls are TRBV20-1 and TRBJ2-1; D is unresolved. The germline CDR1 and CDR2 sequences are DFQATT and SNEGSKA (reference sequence). This CDR3 is 13 amino acids long. V shed 3 bases and J shed 8 bases, with 14 bases lying between them. CDR3 residues: CSARSNLADEQFF. The CDR3 DNA follows: TGCAGTGCTAGGTCTAATTTGGCCGATGAGCAGTTCTTC.